Each of the 32 T cell receptor beta chains below was sequenced from the same sample in a study of post-analysis software for immune sequencing data. Study results and limitations: Five or six TRBV segments (TRBV5-6, TRBV5-1 and TRBV20-1 among them) occurred more frequently in patients than in controls.

Antigen specificity for these receptors is unknown. Unique molecular identifiers were built into the TCR beta cDNA libraries. TCRdb itself ran the PCR reads through MiXCR, one entry per CDR3 protein. The sample has 750,000 to 950,000 distinct CDR3 sequences, roughly 50% seen once. Material for sequencing was blood. The origin of the receptors is a girl aged 5-17 years with multiple sclerosis.

V and J are TRBV29-1 and TRBJ2-1, with 9 bases lining up with TRBD2. J lost 12 bases, V lost 6 bases, and 12 bases had no gene match. Per the germline V gene, CDR1 is SQVTM and CDR2 is ANQGSEA. The CDR3 sequence is 13 residues long. CDR3 protein: CSVGTSSRVGQFF. CDR3 in DNA: TGCAGCGTCGGGACTAGCAGTCGTGTAGGGCAGTTCTTC.

The chain carries TRBV27 and TRBJ2-2; unclear D gene. Germline V gives CDR1 MNHEY, CDR2 SMNVEV (reference sequence). The germline V and J ends were trimmed by 4 bases and 1 base, with 10 bases remaining between them. CDR3 length: 15 amino acids. CDR3 region: CASSSQTQNTGELFF. CDR3 nucleotide sequence: TGTGCCAGCAGTTCCCAAACCCAGAACACCGGGGAGCTGTTTTTT.

V usage is TRBV7-2 and J usage is TRBJ2-4; possible D gene TRBD2, 6 bases. Germline V gives CDR1 SGHTA, CDR2 FQGNSA. CDR3 length equals 15 residues. Trimming stripped 4 bases from V and 9 bases from J, with 19 bases between. CDR3 protein: CASSSLRTQAGIQYF. DNA of the CDR3: TGTGCCAGCAGCTCCCTTCGTACGCAAGCGGGCATTCAGTACTTC.

A word on this clonotype: A much larger clone differs by one base, so this may be a read error. The V call is TRBV28, the J call TRBJ2-1; 11 bases map to TRBD2. Per germline, CDR1 MDHEN and CDR2 SYDVKM. Trimming cost V 1 base and J 10 bases; bases outside gene matches: 9. This CDR3 region has 16 residues. The chain's CDR3 is CASSLLGTSGSYEQFF. For the CDR3, the DNA is TGTGCCAGCAGTTTATTAGGGACTAGCGGCTCCTACGAGCAGTTCTTC.

This clonotype has only a few counts. This rearrangement joins TRBV3-1 to TRBJ2-1, with D possibly TRBD2 on 6 matching bases. Germline V lookup: CDR1 LGHDT, CDR2 YNNKEL (reference sequence). V dropped 4 bases and J dropped 7 bases, with 14 bases sitting between them. The CDR3 covers 14 residues. The CDR3 region has the DNA TGTGCCAGCAGCCCTAGCCAACTAGCAAATGAGCAGTTCTTC. It translates to CASSPSQLANEQFF.

The chain joins TRBV20-1 to TRBJ2-7; 9 positions match TRBD2. The CDR3 spans 14 residues. J gave up 2 bases and V 5 bases, and 7 bases lay outside the gene matches. CDR1 DFQATT and CDR2 SNEGSKA come from the germline V gene (reference sequence). CDR3 DNA sequence: TGCAGTGCTGCACCGACTAGCGGTCCCTACGAGCAGTACTTC. Residues: CSAAPTSGPYEQYF.

This chain joins TRBV20-1 and TRBJ2-1; tentative D call: TRBD1 (7 bases). Trimming removed 3 bases from V and 6 bases from J, with 18 bases in between. CDR1 is DFQATT, CDR2 SNEGSKA, per germline (reference sequence). CDR3 size: 15 residues. The CDR3 sequence: CSASSQEGAFNEQFF. CDR3 sequence (DNA): TGCAGTGCTAGCTCGCAGGAGGGGGCATTCAATGAGCAGTTCTTC.

The V call is TRBV29-1, the J call TRBJ1-4; weak D call: TRBD1 (6 bases). The V end was cut by 7 bases, the J end by 8 bases, with 17 bases between. Germline lookup yields CDR1 SQVTM and CDR2 ANQGSEA. CDR3 length equals 13 residues. CDR3 bases: TGCAGCGCCCTGGGGGGCCTGGGGGAAAAACTGTTTTTT. It is translated as CSALGGLGEKLFF.

To note about this clonotype: One junction end disagrees with the germline gene, perhaps due to a read error. The V and J genes are TRBV7-6 and TRBJ2-7; D is possibly TRBD1 (6 bases). The CDR3 has 14 residues. The germline CDR1 and CDR2 sequences are SGHVS and FNYEAQ. The CDR3 region is CATSRGGNSYEQYF. Here the CDR3 DNA reads TGTGCCACCAGCAGGGGTGGTAACTCCTACGAGCAGTACTTC.

The genes are TRBV10-3 and TRBJ2-5, with no clear D. The CDR3 has 15 residues. In germline, CDR1 is ENHRY, CDR2 SYGVKD. V lost 3 bases, J lost 5 bases, and 16 bases lay in between. CDR3 in amino acids: CAISEEDLVGETQYF. In DNA form, the CDR3 reads TGTGCCATCAGTGAAGAGGACCTTGTCGGGGAGACCCAGTACTTC.

This clonotype showed up many times. The V gene is TRBV27, the J gene TRBJ2-1, with a tentative D call TRBD2 (5 bases). This CDR3 is built from 13 residues. Deletions cut 3 bases from V and 7 bases from J, with 10 bases between. The germline V gene encodes CDR1 MNHEY and CDR2 SMNVEV (reference sequence). CDR3 coding DNA: TGTGCCAGCAGTTTGTCTCGCGGGAATGAGCAGTTCTTC. Amino acid sequence: CASSLSRGNEQFF.

The rearrangement links TRBV20-1 to TRBJ1-2, with TRBD1 as a possible D gene (5 bases). V dropped 4 bases and J dropped 4 bases, with 25 bases sitting between them. Germline V lookup: CDR1 DFQATT, CDR2 SNEGSKA (reference sequence). The CDR3 is 17 residues long. The CDR3 DNA reads as TGCAGTGCTAACAGCCGGGACCCATCCTCCGGGAGCTATGGCTACACCTTC. Its protein product is CSANSRDPSSGSYGYTF.

This CDR3 reads CSVDRREGLDTQYF. The CDR3 DNA is TGCAGCGTTGATCGGCGGGAGGGTTTAGATACGCAGTATTTT. The chain recombines TRBV29-1 with TRBJ2-3; TRBD2 matches at 9 bases. The CDR3 is 14 residues long. From germline, CDR1 is SQVTM and CDR2 ANQGSEA. Trimming removed 3 bases from V and 5 bases from J; junction bases left unmatched: 6.

This clonotype was picked up a small number of times. This chain joins TRBV7-6 and TRBJ2-6; 11 nucleotides agree with TRBD1. Trimming at V came to 5 bases and at J to 0 bases, leaving 9 bases not matched to a gene. CDR1 SGHVS and CDR2 FNYEAQ come from the germline V gene. The CDR3 runs 19 residues. CDR3 protein: CASSLTIGTGGSGANVLTF. CDR3 sequence (DNA): TGTGCCAGCAGCCTCACCATCGGGACAGGGGGCTCTGGGGCCAACGTCCTGACTTTC.

In its sample, this clonotype was seen a few times. V usage is TRBV12-3 or TRBV12-4 and J usage is TRBJ1-4, with D unresolved. CDR3 length: 15 residues. The germline V and J ends were trimmed by 2 bases and 13 bases, with 20 bases remaining between them. This CDR3 is CASSLKASPPNRLFF. The CDR3 coding sequence is TGTGCCAGCAGTTTAAAGGCCTCACCTCCGAATAGACTGTTTTTT.

Comments on this clonotype: Mismatch with germline at one junction end may stem from a read error. The V and J genes are TRBV24-1 and TRBJ1-2; D is uncertain. From germline, CDR1 is KGHDR and CDR2 SFDVKD. The CDR3 contains 11 residues. The CDR3: CATNDGYGYTF. The CDR3 bases are TGTGCCACCAATGATGGCTATGGCTACACCTTC.

The V gene is TRBV19, the J gene TRBJ2-1, with 8 bases fitting TRBD2. The last part of the DNA fits TRBJ2-7 better; the J call may be wrong. CDR1 and CDR2 from the germline V gene are LNHDA and SQIVND (reference sequence). The CDR3 is made up of 15 amino acids. DNA of the CDR3: TGTGCCAGTAGTGTACTAGCGGATACCTACAATGAGCAGTACTTC. It codes for CASSVLADTYNEQYF.

V and J are TRBV7-2 and TRBJ2-3; possibly TRBD1 for D (6 bases). V lost 2 bases and J lost 2, with 11 bases in between. The CDR3 loop spans 15 amino acids. The germline gives CDR1 SGHTA, CDR2 FQGNSA. This CDR3 is CASSLTGSNTDTQYF. CDR3 DNA sequence: TGTGCCAGCAGCTTAACAGGGTCAAACACAGATACGCAGTATTTT.

The gene calls are TRBV15 and TRBJ1-2, with D possibly TRBD1 on 5 matching bases. The CDR3 consists of 15 residues. Germline-derived CDR1 and CDR2 are LNHNV and YYDKDF (reference sequence). The germline V and J ends were trimmed by 4 bases and 0 bases, with 12 bases remaining between them. CDR3 sequence: CATSIQGQANYGYTF. CDR3 DNA: TGTGCCACCAGCATCCAGGGCCAAGCTAACTATGGCTACACCTTC.

The J gene is TRBJ2-5, the V gene TRBV20-1; D is possibly TRBD1 (6 bases). Germline V gene lookup returns CDR1 DFQATT and CDR2 SNEGSKA (reference sequence). The V and J ends lost 3 bases and 3 bases respectively, with 20 bases between them. CDR3 length: 16 residues. In nucleotides, the CDR3 is TGCAGTGCTAGCCGGGACACAGAAGGTATAGAAGAGACCCAGTACTTC. Its protein product is CSASRDTEGIEETQYF.

This clonotype has only a few counts. One end of the junction is discordant with germline, which a read error may explain. J is TRBJ2-6 and V is TRBV5-6, with 11 bases lining up with TRBD2. Per the germline V gene, CDR1 is SGHDT and CDR2 is YYEEEE. The CDR3 spans 20 residues. The CDR3 DNA reads TGTGCCAGCAGATTGGGGCTAGCGGGAGGAAGTATATCTGGGGCCAACGTCCTGACTTTC. This codes for CASRLGLAGGSISGANVLTF.

This clonotype was detected only a few times. The chain has TRBV28 and TRBJ1-5; D is undetermined. The CDR3 is 12 residues long. The V gene lost 7 bases and the J gene lost 6 bases, with 10 bases spanning the gap. Germline V gene sequence: CDR1 MDHEN, CDR2 SYDVKM. The CDR3 DNA sequence: TGTGCCAGCAACCAGGCGATTCAGCCCCAGCATTTT. Translating gives CASNQAIQPQHF.

The rearrangement joins TRBV12-3 or TRBV12-4 to TRBJ2-5, with TRBD2 matching over 7 bases. The CDR3 spans 14 residues. J lost 11 bases, V lost 3 bases, and 12 bases had no gene match. For the CDR3, the DNA is TGTGCCAGCAGTTTGGGACTACGGGGGAATGAGCAGTACTTC. Translating it yields CASSLGLRGNEQYF.

Concerning this clonotype: One end of the junction does not line up with germline, which may come from a read error. The V gene is TRBV29-1, the J gene TRBJ2-5, with 8 nucleotides matching TRBD2. There are 14 residues in the CDR3. Germline loops: CDR1 SQVTM, CDR2 ANQGSEA. CDR3 bases: TGCAGCGTTGATGGTAGCGGGGTTCAAGGGACCCAGTACTTC. It encodes CSVDGSGVQGTQYF.

The rearrangement uses TRBV5-1 and TRBJ2-3; 12 bases match TRBD2. The CDR3 consists of 15 residues. Germline V gene lookup returns CDR1 SGHRS and CDR2 YFSETQ. The V gene end was trimmed by 4 bases and the J gene end by 6 bases; junction bases not matched to a gene: 6. CDR3 bases: TGCGCCAGCAGCCCGCGGACTAGCGGGATCGATACGCAGTATTTT. This gives the protein CASSPRTSGIDTQYF.

This rearrangement joins TRBV6-5 to TRBJ2-7, with a possible D match to TRBD2 (5 bases). Trimming left V 0 bases short and J 2 bases short, with 11 bases between. There are 15 residues in the CDR3. CDR1 is MNHEY, CDR2 SVGAGI, per germline. The CDR3: CASSYSSGLTYEQYF. In DNA, the CDR3 is TGTGCCAGCAGTTACTCGAGCGGCCTTACCTACGAGCAGTACTTC.

The chain uses TRBV12-3 or TRBV12-4 and TRBJ2-1, with no clear D. The CDR3 is made up of 15 amino acids. Trimming took off 8 bases at V and 4 bases at J, with 18 bases between the two ends. The CDR3 region has the DNA TGTGCCAGCGGCCTTGAGGAGCGCCCTTACAATGAGCAGTTCTTC. Its protein is CASGLEERPYNEQFF.

CDR3 bases: TGCAGCGTTGAAGATCTCTCCAGGGCGGGGGGTACTGAAGCTTTCTTT. It encodes CSVEDLSRAGGTEAFF. The rearrangement joins TRBV29-1 to TRBJ1-1; perhaps TRBD1 as D (5 bases). From germline, CDR1 is SQVTM and CDR2 ANQGSEA. Trimming removed 0 bases from V and 5 bases from J, with 19 bases in between. This CDR3 contains 16 residues.

This clonotype turned up a few times. J is TRBJ2-3 and V is TRBV12-3 or TRBV12-4; maybe TRBD2 (7 bases). The CDR3 is made up of 14 amino acids. V was clipped by 5 bases and J by 8 bases, with 17 bases between them. The CDR3 DNA reads as TGTGCCAGCAGTAACAAGGGGGGGGCGCTTACGCAGTATTTT. Its protein is CASSNKGGALTQYF.

The genes are TRBV29-1 and TRBJ2-1, with a tentative D call TRBD1 (6 bases). Trimming removed 2 bases at V and 0 bases at J, with 11 bases between. CDR1 SQVTM and CDR2 ANQGSEA come from the germline V gene. There are 15 residues in the CDR3. CDR3 residues: CSVELGASSYNEQFF. The CDR3 nucleotides are TGCAGCGTTGAATTGGGGGCCAGCTCCTACAATGAGCAGTTCTTC.

This clonotype was detected once. This chain uses TRBV25-1 with TRBJ1-2, with D hard to call. Germline V lookup: CDR1 MGHDK, CDR2 SYGVNS. The length of the CDR3 is 18 residues. The V and J ends lost 4 bases and 1 base respectively, with 22 bases between them. The CDR3 reads CASSGFRPNHGGNYGYTF. In DNA form, the CDR3 reads TGTGCCAGCAGTGGTTTCCGGCCCAACCACGGCGGTAACTATGGCTACACCTTC.

V is TRBV20-1 and J is TRBJ2-7; D call uncertain. The germline CDR1 and CDR2 sequences are DFQATT and SNEGSKA (reference sequence). The CDR3 runs to 14 residues. The ends were cut back, 3 bases at V and 0 bases at J, with 12 bases in the middle. CDR3 in amino acids: CSASSAYNSYEQYF. CDR3 nucleotide sequence: TGCAGTGCTAGCTCCGCGTACAACTCCTACGAGCAGTACTTC.